Listed below are T cell receptor beta chains from one sample, sequenced in a study of patients and donors after allogeneic stem cell transplantation. TCRdb used MiXCR to reprocess the RT-PCR reads, holding one entry per CDR3 protein. The sample records about a million distinct CDR3 sequences, 18% being singletons. Sequencing was performed on blood, either unsorted or a sorted T cell fraction (not recorded which). The source is a human donor who was either an allogeneic HSCT recipient or a stem cell or donor lymphocyte infusion donor (not recorded which). It is not recorded whose cells these are; they may come from a transplant donor. Both conserved end residues are part of each CDR3. The D gene is left open where the match is weak. Some rows have no size entry. The others give once, few or many, or a class for an expanded clone.

d_call j_call v_call clone_size cdr3_aa cdr3_nt
- TRBJ2-1 TRBV7-9 few CASSLVGGVERFF TGTGCCAGCAGCTTAGTAGGTGGCGTAGAGAGGTTCTTC
- TRBJ1-6 TRBV12-5 few CASGPRVSGHSPLHF TGTGCTAGTGGTCCCCGGGTCTCCGGACATTCACCCCTCCACTTT
- TRBJ1-5 TRBV2 - CASSTQGRSQPQHF TGTGCCAGCAGTACTCAGGGGCGGAGTCAGCCCCAGCATTTT
- TRBJ1-1 TRBV15 few CATSRFAWDGHDTEAFF TGTGCCACCAGCAGATTTGCTTGGGACGGGCATGACACTGAAGCTTTCTTT
- TRBJ2-2 TRBV25-1 few CASSEGGGGSPGELFF TGTGCCAGCAGTGAGGGAGGTGGGGGTAGTCCCGGGGAGCTGTTTTTT
- TRBJ2-7 TRBV6-6 - CASSYEGGYEQYF TGTGCCAGCAGTTACGAGGGGGGCTACGAGCAGTACTTC
- TRBJ2-3 TRBV6-2/TRBV6-3 - CASGRVPTDTQYF TGTGCCAGCGGCAGGGTCCCCACAGATACGCAGTATTTT
- TRBJ2-3 TRBV5-6 few CASSFLGASTDTQYF TGTGCCAGCAGCTTTTTGGGGGCGAGTACAGATACGCAGTATTTT
TRBD2 TRBJ2-7 TRBV25-1 - CASSGRTSGHYEQYF TGTGCCAGCAGTGGCCGGACTAGCGGCCACTACGAGCAGTACTTC
TRBD2 TRBJ2-5 TRBV20-1 few CSASPAVAGGQETQYF TGCAGTGCTAGCCCCGCGGTCGCGGGGGGCCAAGAGACCCAGTACTTC
TRBD2 TRBJ2-1 TRBV6-2/TRBV6-3 few CASSLVAGGSSYNEQFF TGTGCCAGCAGTTTGGTAGCGGGGGGTAGCTCCTACAATGAGCAGTTCTTC
- TRBJ2-7 TRBV12-3/TRBV12-4 many CASSLTYEQYF TGTGCCAGCAGCCTAACCTACGAGCAGTACTTC
- TRBJ2-3 TRBV25-1 - CASSEYADTQYF TGTGCCAGCAGTGAATATGCAGATACGCAGTATTTT
TRBD2 TRBJ2-5 TRBV5-1 - CASSFGTSAETQYF TGCGCCAGCAGCTTTGGAACTAGCGCGGAGACCCAGTACTTC
TRBD1 TRBJ2-1 TRBV12-3/TRBV12-4 few CASSPLGQGYNEQFF TGTGCCAGCAGCCCATTAGGACAGGGGTACAATGAGCAGTTCTTC
TRBD2 TRBJ2-3 TRBV11-2 - CASSSPTSGSVFTQYF TGTGCCAGCAGCTCGCCAACTAGCGGGTCCGTTTTTACGCAGTATTTT
- TRBJ2-3 TRBV5-4 few CASSLEGRGVTDTQYF TGTGCCAGCAGCTTGGAAGGACGAGGGGTCACAGATACGCAGTATTTT
- TRBJ1-1 TRBV5-6 many CASSLVGENTEAFF TGTGCCAGCAGCTTGGTAGGTGAGAACACTGAAGCTTTCTTT
- TRBJ1-2 TRBV27 few CASSLLGRSNYGYTF TGTGCCAGCAGTTTATTGGGGCGGAGCAACTATGGCTACACCTTC
- TRBJ2-7 TRBV12-3/TRBV12-4 - CASSTSAKYEQYF TGTGCCAGCTCAACCAGCGCGAAATACGAGCAGTACTTC
- TRBJ2-7 TRBV24-1 few CATSDLQIAEPYEQYF TGTGCCACCAGTGATTTGCAGATAGCGGAACCCTACGAGCAGTACTTC
TRBD2 TRBJ2-1 TRBV11-2 - CASSSIAGSYNEQFF TGTGCCAGCAGCTCAATAGCGGGCTCCTACAATGAGCAGTTCTTC
- TRBJ2-1 TRBV20-1 - CSARFDRVNEQFF TGCAGTGCTAGATTCGACCGAGTCAATGAGCAGTTCTTC
TRBD1 TRBJ1-1 TRBV5-1 - CASSPTGGSEAFF TGCGCCAGCAGCCCGACAGGGGGGTCAGAAGCTTTCTTT
TRBD1 TRBJ1-2 TRBV27 - CASSYLQGAPGYTF TGTGCCAGCAGTTACTTACAGGGGGCCCCAGGCTACACCTTC
- TRBJ2-7 TRBV12-3/TRBV12-4 many CASRRDGSYEQYF TGTGCCAGCAGGAGGGACGGCTCCTACGAGCAGTACTTC
- TRBJ1-1 TRBV10-3 - CAIRKVARGTNTEAFF TGTGCCATCAGAAAGGTAGCCAGGGGCACGAACACTGAAGCTTTCTTT
- TRBJ1-2 TRBV12-3/TRBV12-4 - CASTPGWTYGYTF TGTGCCAGCACCCCGGGGTGGACTTATGGCTACACCTTC
TRBD1 TRBJ2-7 TRBV7-6 many CASSLISGQGTGEQYF TGTGCCAGCAGCTTAATTAGTGGACAGGGGACGGGGGAGCAGTACTTC
- TRBJ1-5 TRBV30 few CAWSVRAQGGNQPQHF TGTGCCTGGAGTGTACGGGCACAGGGTGGCAATCAGCCCCAGCATTTT
- TRBJ2-1 TRBV14 - CASSDFPGTNEQFF TGTGCCAGCAGCGATTTCCCGGGAACCAATGAGCAGTTCTTC
- TRBJ2-6 TRBV30 - CAWSPEPGANVLTF TGTGCCTGGAGTCCCGAACCTGGGGCCAACGTCCTGACTTTC
- TRBJ2-1 TRBV12-3/TRBV12-4 many CASSLGSGHDEQFF TGTGCCAGCAGTTTAGGCAGTGGCCATGATGAGCAGTTCTTC
TRBD1 TRBJ2-2 TRBV5-6 - CASSLLYRGRTGELFF TGTGCCAGCAGCTTATTATACAGGGGGCGCACCGGGGAGCTGTTTTTT
- TRBJ2-7 TRBV20-1 few CSAGVQASSYEQYF TGCAGTGCTGGGGTGCAAGCGTCCTCCTACGAGCAGTACTTC
- TRBJ1-5 TRBV4-1 - CASSLGAEGYSNQPQHF TGCGCCAGCAGCCTGGGGGCCGAGGGATATAGCAATCAGCCCCAGCATTTT
- TRBJ2-6 TRBV30 few CAWSVPGANVLTF TGTGCCTGGAGTGTACCTGGGGCCAACGTCCTGACTTTC
- TRBJ1-1 TRBV12-3/TRBV12-4 few CASSYKPNTEAFF TGTGCCAGCAGCTACAAGCCGAACACTGAAGCTTTCTTT
- TRBJ1-2 TRBV15 - CATSRDGVGNYGYTF TGTGCCACCAGCAGAGATGGGGTGGGGAACTATGGCTACACCTTC
TRBD2 TRBJ2-7 TRBV20-1 - CSARPSRTSGRAITYEQYF TGCAGTGCTAGACCAAGCCGGACTAGCGGGAGGGCGATTACCTACGAGCAGTACTTC
- TRBJ2-5 TRBV18 - CASSSETRETQYF TGTGCCAGCTCATCAGAGACTCGAGAGACCCAGTACTTC
TRBD2 TRBJ2-1 TRBV4-1 - CASRAAGGSYNEQFF TGCGCCAGCAGAGCAGCGGGAGGCTCCTACAATGAGCAGTTCTTC
TRBD2 TRBJ2-7 TRBV24-1 few CATSDPGTSGSYEQYF TGTGCCACCAGTGACCCCGGGACTAGCGGGTCCTACGAGCAGTACTTC
TRBD1 TRBJ1-1 TRBV12-3/TRBV12-4 - CASSFGTERNTEAFF TGTGCCAGCAGTTTTGGGACAGAGAGGAACACTGAAGCTTTCTTT
TRBD2 TRBJ2-3 TRBV12-3/TRBV12-4 - CASSLAGTTRSDTQYF TGTGCCAGCAGTTTAGCGGGGACTACCCGCTCAGATACGCAGTATTTT
- TRBJ2-3 TRBV12-3/TRBV12-4 many CASSRLGAITDTQYF TGTGCCAGCAGTCGCCTAGGGGCGATCACAGATACGCAGTATTTT
TRBD1 TRBJ2-2 TRBV12-3/TRBV12-4 - CASSLHETGTSIPTGELFF TGTGCCAGCAGTTTGCATGAGACAGGGACATCAATTCCGACCGGGGAGCTGTTTTTT
TRBD1 TRBJ2-3 TRBV3-1 - CASSPRDRVGDTQYF TGTGCCAGCAGCCCCCGGGACAGGGTGGGAGATACGCAGTATTTT
- TRBJ1-6 TRBV3-1 - CASSQVEKGISPLHF TGTGCCAGCAGCCAAGTAGAGAAGGGAATTTCACCCCTCCACTTT
TRBD1 TRBJ1-6 TRBV15 - CATSRRTGGQGSSYNSPLHF TGTGCCACCAGCAGAAGGACAGGGGGTCAGGGGAGCTCCTATAATTCACCCCTCCACTTT
TRBD1 TRBJ2-7 TRBV29-1 - CSVEGSDRDHEQYF TGCAGCGTTGAGGGGAGTGACAGGGACCACGAGCAGTACTTC
TRBD2 TRBJ2-5 TRBV6-1 few CASRRTSGGPTQETQYF TGTGCCAGCAGGAGGACTAGCGGGGGGCCGACCCAAGAGACCCAGTACTTC
- TRBJ2-1 TRBV27 - CASRRAGTFYNEQFF TGTGCCAGCAGGAGAGCCGGGACATTTTACAATGAGCAGTTCTTC
- TRBJ2-7 TRBV19 - CATKRRTGAYEQYF TGTGCCACCAAACGCCGGACTGGAGCCTACGAGCAGTACTTC
- TRBJ2-7 TRBV20-1 few CSAPRFGGRGGLLYEQYF TGCAGTGCCCCCCGGTTTGGGGGGCGCGGGGGCCTACTCTACGAGCAGTACTTC
TRBD2 TRBJ2-3 TRBV28 many CASSLLAGTTDTQYF TGTGCCAGCAGTTTACTAGCGGGGACCACAGATACGCAGTATTTT
TRBD2 TRBJ2-3 TRBV5-1 few CASSVHSGGNTDTQYF TGCGCCAGCAGCGTTCATAGCGGGGGTAACACAGATACGCAGTATTTT
- TRBJ1-1 TRBV27 - CASSLMDSSEAFF TGTGCCAGCAGTTTGATGGACAGTTCTGAAGCTTTCTTT
- TRBJ2-5 TRBV11-3 - CASSSLLRGETQYF TGTGCCAGCAGCTCCCTCTTAAGGGGAGAGACCCAGTACTTC
TRBD2 TRBJ2-2 TRBV20-1 few CSARTSGSRTGELFF TGCAGTGCTCGAACTAGCGGGAGCCGTACCGGGGAGCTGTTTTTT